Listed below are T cell receptor beta chains from one sample, sequenced in a study of Ad26.COV2.S vaccination and SARS-CoV-2 variants. Using immunoSEQ multiplex PCR, the repertoire was profiled, and TCRdb retains in-frame clones only, with some absent. The sample gives some 340,000 clones, around 83% of which show up once; roughly 2.1% is in the top ten. The sample in question was peripheral blood, obtained in a trial of Ad26.COV2.S vaccine versus placebo. The receptors were gathered from a person aged 18-60 years who received the Ad26.COV2.S COVID-19 vaccine or a placebo. The CDR3 runs from the conserved cysteine through the conserved F or W. Each record gives: clone size, V gene, J gene, CDR3 protein. The size entry is marked missing in some rows and otherwise reads once, few, many or a size class.

.	TRBV19	TRBJ1-2	CASSISGNSNYGYTF
.	TRBV7-2	TRBJ2-7	CASMTYRQGPYEQYF
few	TRBV9	TRBJ1-4	CASKGRREEKLFF
.	TRBV11-2	TRBJ1-1	CASSLPGRGAFF
.	TRBV7-6	TRBJ1-2	CASSQDRGYGYTF
few	TRBV7-2	TRBJ2-7	CASSFRGSGFYEQYF
.	TRBV2	TRBJ2-3	CASSGGLAGPTDTQYF
.	TRBV7-2	TRBJ1-1	CASSLLFAGGNTEAFF
.	TRBV3-1/TRBV3-2	TRBJ2-3	CASSHLRGGTQYF
.	TRBV19	TRBJ2-1	CASTRGMGGSYNEQFF
.	TRBV5-8	TRBJ2-5	CASSPGQGKTQYF
.	TRBV9	TRBJ1-3	CASSVEGQGAGNTIYF
.	TRBV19	TRBJ1-5	CASSMWGGSNQPQHF
once	TRBV11-2	TRBJ1-6	CASRTGTGMNSPLHF
.	TRBV11-2	TRBJ2-5	CASSFGSQETQYF
.	TRBV2	TRBJ2-3	CASSDRGSTDTQYF
.	TRBV3-1/TRBV3-2	TRBJ1-1	CASSPNGQLNTEAFF
.	TRBV30	TRBJ1-2	CAWSQGTPNYGYTF
.	TRBV7-2	TRBJ2-3	CASSLVQGAFDTQYF
.	TRBV7-2	TRBJ1-6	CASSPIRGALHF
.	TRBV5-6	TRBJ2-3	CASSLGQGADTQYF
.	TRBV2	TRBJ1-5	CASSGRGQPQHF
once	TRBV20-1	TRBJ2-5	CSASRRIQETQYF
.	TRBV5-1	TRBJ1-4	CASSEGTGGEKLFF
.	TRBV5-1	TRBJ2-2	CASAERGASAIGAGELFF
.	TRBV6-5	TRBJ2-7	CASKRDTSSYEQYF
.	TRBV7-2	TRBJ2-4	CASSLGGAGLAKNIQYF
.	TRBV29-1	TRBJ1-2	CSVARDGNYGYTF
.	TRBV7-9	TRBJ2-3	CASSFSGGSTDTQYF
.	TRBV5-6	TRBJ2-5	CASSPAGGSETQYF
.	TRBV19	TRBJ2-1	CASSIGPAGPYNEQFF
.	TRBV6-5	TRBJ1-1	CASDQGANTEAFF
.	TRBV21-1	TRBJ1-1	CASSKGGPRLHTEAFF
.	TRBV10-3	TRBJ1-1	CAISESGRISGEAFF
.	TRBV12-5	TRBJ2-2	CASAPGSNTGELFF
.	TRBV25-1	TRBJ1-1	CASSESLGAGMNTEAFF
once	TRBV18	TRBJ2-2	CASSDLTGGLTGELFF
.	TRBV10-1	TRBJ1-1	CASSEPETGDGTEAFF
.	TRBV5-5	TRBJ1-3	CASSSGRGGTSGNTIYF
.	TRBV7-2	TRBJ2-7	CASSAGIYEQYF
.	TRBV4-1	TRBJ1-1	CASSQPRQGADTEAFF
once	TRBV6-5	TRBJ1-1	CASSLQQGANTEAFF
once	TRBV5-6	TRBJ1-6	CASTFGSGRNSPLHF
.	TRBV4-1	TRBJ1-5	CASSQQTGYQPQHF
.	TRBV6-5	TRBJ2-5	CASSYSSEGWTQYF
once	TRBV5-4	TRBJ1-4	CASSLMDRRATNEKLFF
.	TRBV10-3	TRBJ1-2	CAISDREDNYGYTF
few	TRBV19	TRBJ1-1	CASSASGHPMNTEAFF